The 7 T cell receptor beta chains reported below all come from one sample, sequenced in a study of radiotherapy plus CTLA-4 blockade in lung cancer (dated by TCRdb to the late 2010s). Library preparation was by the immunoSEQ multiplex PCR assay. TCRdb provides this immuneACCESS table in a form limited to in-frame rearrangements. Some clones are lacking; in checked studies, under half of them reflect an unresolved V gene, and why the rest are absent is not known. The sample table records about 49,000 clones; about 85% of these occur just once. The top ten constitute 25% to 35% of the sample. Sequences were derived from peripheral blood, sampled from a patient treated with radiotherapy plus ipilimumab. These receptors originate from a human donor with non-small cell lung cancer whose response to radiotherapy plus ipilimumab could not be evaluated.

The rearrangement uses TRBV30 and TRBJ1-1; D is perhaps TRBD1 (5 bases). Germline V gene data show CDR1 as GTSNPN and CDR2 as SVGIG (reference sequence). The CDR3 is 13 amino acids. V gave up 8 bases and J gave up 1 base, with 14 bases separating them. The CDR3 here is CAAFQGKNTEAFF. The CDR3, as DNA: TGTGCCGCGTTTCAGGGCAAGAACACTGAAGCTTTCTTT.

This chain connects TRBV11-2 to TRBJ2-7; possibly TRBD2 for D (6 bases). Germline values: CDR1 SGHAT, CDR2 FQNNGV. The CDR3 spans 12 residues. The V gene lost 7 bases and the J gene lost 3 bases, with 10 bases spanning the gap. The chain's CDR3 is CASTGTLYEQYF. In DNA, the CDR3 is TGTGCCAGCACCGGGACTCTCTACGAGCAGTACTTC. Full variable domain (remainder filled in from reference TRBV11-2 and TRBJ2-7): EAGVAQSPRYKIIEKRQSVAFWCNPISGHATLYWYQQILGQGPKLLIQFQNNGVVDDSQLPKDRFSAERLKGVDSTLKIQPAKLEDSAVYLCASTGTLYEQYFGPGTRLTVT.

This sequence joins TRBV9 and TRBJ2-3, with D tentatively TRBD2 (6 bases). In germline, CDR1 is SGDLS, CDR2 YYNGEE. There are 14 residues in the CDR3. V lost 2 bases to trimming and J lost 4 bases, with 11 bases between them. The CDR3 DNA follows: TGTGCCAGCAGCGTTACTAGCCTCGCAGATACGCAGTATTTT. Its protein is CASSVTSLADTQYF. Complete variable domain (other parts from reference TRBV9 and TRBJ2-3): DSGVTQTPKHLITATGQRVTLRCSPRSGDLSVYWYQQSLDQGLQFLIQYYNGEERAKGNILERFSAQQFPDLHSELNLSSLELGDSALYFCASSVTSLADTQYFGPGTRLTVL.

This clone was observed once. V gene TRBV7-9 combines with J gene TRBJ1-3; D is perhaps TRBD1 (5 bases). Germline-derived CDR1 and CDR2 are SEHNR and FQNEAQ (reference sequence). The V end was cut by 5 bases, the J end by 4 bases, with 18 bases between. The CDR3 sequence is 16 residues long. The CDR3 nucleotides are TGTGCCAGCAGCCCGGGCATCGGACAAGCCGGAAACACCATATATTTT. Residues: CASSPGIGQAGNTIYF.

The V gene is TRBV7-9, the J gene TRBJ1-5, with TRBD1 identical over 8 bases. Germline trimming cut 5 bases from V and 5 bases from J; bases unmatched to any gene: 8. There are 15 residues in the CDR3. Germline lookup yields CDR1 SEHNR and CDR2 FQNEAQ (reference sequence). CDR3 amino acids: CASSLGQGTDQPQHF. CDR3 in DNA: TGTGCCAGCAGCCTCGGACAGGGAACAGATCAGCCCCAGCATTTT.

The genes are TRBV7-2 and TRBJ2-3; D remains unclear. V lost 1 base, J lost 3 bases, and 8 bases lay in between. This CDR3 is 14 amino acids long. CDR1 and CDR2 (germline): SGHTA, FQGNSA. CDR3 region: CASSLVVETDTQYF. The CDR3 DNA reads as TGTGCCAGCAGCTTAGTTGTTGAGACAGATACGCAGTATTTT. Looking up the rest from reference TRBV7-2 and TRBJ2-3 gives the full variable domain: GAGVSQSPSNKVTEKGKDVELRCDPISGHTALYWYRQSLGQGLEFLIYFQGNSAPDKSGLPSDRFSAERTGGSVSTLTIQRTQQEDSAVYLCASSLVVETDTQYFGPGTRLTVL.

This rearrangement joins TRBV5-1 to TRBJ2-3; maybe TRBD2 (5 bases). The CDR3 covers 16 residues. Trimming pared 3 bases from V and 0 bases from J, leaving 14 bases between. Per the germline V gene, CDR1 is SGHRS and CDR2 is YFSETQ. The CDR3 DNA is TGCGCCAGCAGCTCTCGACTGGGAGCTAGCACAGATACGCAGTATTTT. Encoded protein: CASSSRLGASTDTQYF. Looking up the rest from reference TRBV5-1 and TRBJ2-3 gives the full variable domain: KAGVTQTPRYLIKTRGQQVTLSCSPISGHRSVSWYQQTPGQGLQFLFEYFSETQRNKGNFPGRFSGRQFSNSRSEMNVSTLELGDSALYLCASSSRLGASTDTQYFGPGTRLTVL.